The 26 T cell receptor beta chains below were found in one sample sequenced in a study of T cell repertoires in aging, cancer and after chemotherapy. TCR beta rearrangements were amplified from peripheral blood genomic DNA. Multiplex touch-down PCR with TRB-A/B primers amplified rearranged V-D-J TRB sequences. TCRdb reanalysed the multiplex PCR reads using MiXCR and keeps one entry per CDR3 protein. The sample records about 320 distinct CDR3 sequences, over 25% being singletons. The specimen sequenced was blood. The receptors originated from a human donor with a blood cancer.

Of note for this clonotype: This may arise from a read error, as a much more abundant clone is one base away. Because it lacks the conserved phenylalanine or tryptophan at the end, this CDR3 is likely a read error. The chain employs TRBV30 and TRBJ1-5; D is possibly TRBD1 (5 bases). The CDR3 sequence is 12 residues long. In germline, CDR1 is GTSNPN, CDR2 SVGIG (reference sequence). Trimming removed 3 bases from V and 5 bases from J, with 8 bases in between. DNA of the CDR3: TGTGCCTGGAGCCAGGGCCATCAGCCCCAGCATTTA. The encoded protein is CAWSQGHQPQHL.

This clonotype was seen more than once but under ten times. The chain links TRBV7-9 to TRBJ2-6; tentatively, D is TRBD1 or TRBD2 (5 bases each). Germline assignment: CDR1 SEHNR and CDR2 FQNEAQ (reference sequence). This CDR3 contains 17 residues. Trimming took 5 bases from V and 4 from J, leaving 18 bases between them. CDR3 protein: CASSPWGEGSGANVLTF. CDR3 bases: TGTGCCAGCAGCCCCTGGGGCGAGGGGTCCGGGGCCAACGTCCTGACTTTC.

This clonotype is termed hyperexpanded. The chain joins TRBV19 to TRBJ2-6; D may correspond to TRBD1 or TRBD2 (5 bases each). Trimming pared 5 bases from V and 4 bases from J, leaving 9 bases between. The CDR3 totals 14 residues. Looked up from germline, CDR1 is LNHDA and CDR2 is SQIVND (reference sequence). The CDR3 spells CASSWGSGANVLTF. The CDR3 nucleotides read TGTGCCAGTAGTTGGGGGTCAGGGGCCAACGTCCTGACTTTC.

By share, this clonotype counts as large. V usage is TRBV6-2 or TRBV6-3 and J usage is TRBJ1-2, with D hard to call. V gave up 2 bases and J gave up 3 bases, with 13 bases separating them. The germline CDR1 and CDR2 sequences are MNHEY and SVGEGT. This CDR3 has 15 amino acids. The CDR3 is CASSYAHRRDYGYTF. The DNA of the CDR3 is TGTGCCAGCAGTTACGCACATCGAAGGGACTATGGCTACACCTTC.

By proportion, this clonotype is medium-sized. V and J are TRBV27 and TRBJ2-7; unclear D gene. Looked up from germline, CDR1 is MNHEY and CDR2 is SMNVEV (reference sequence). This CDR3 has 15 amino acids. Trimming took off 5 bases at V and 2 bases at J, with 16 bases between the two ends. CDR3 nucleotides: TGTGCCAGCAGTAGGTCTGGTTCTGTCCCCTACGAGCAGTACTTC. Its translation: CASSRSGSVPYEQYF.

By sample fraction, this clonotype is large (0.1 to 1%). V and J are TRBV6-4 and TRBJ2-2, with TRBD1 identical over 9 bases. Germline V gene data show CDR1 as MRHNA and CDR2 as SNTAGT. V shed 6 bases, J shed 0 bases, and the junction held 8 bases outside the gene matches. There are 17 residues in the CDR3. CDR3: CASSRAGTGSNTGELFF. The CDR3 DNA reads TGTGCCAGCAGCCGAGCCGGGACAGGGTCGAACACCGGGGAGCTGTTTTTT.

This clonotype came up a few times. CDR3 protein: CASSPPTATNEKLFF. Written as DNA, the CDR3 is TGTGCCAGCTCACCACCGACGGCAACTAATGAAAAACTGTTTTTT. The V gene is TRBV18, the J gene TRBJ1-4; unclear D gene. Per germline, CDR1 KGHSH and CDR2 LQKENI. The V gene lost 0 bases and the J gene lost 0 bases, with 5 bases spanning the gap. The CDR3 covers 15 residues.

In regard to this clonotype: The junction shows a germline mismatch at one end, possibly a read error. V usage is TRBV20-1 and J usage is TRBJ2-1; 16 bases align to TRBD2. CDR1 is DFQATT and CDR2 is SNEGSKA in the germline V gene (reference sequence). This CDR3 has 15 residues. CDR3 sequence (DNA): TGCAGTGCTAGAGAACCGGGACTAGCGGGGGGGGGGTTGCTCTTC. Amino acids: CSAREPGLAGGGLLF.

With respect to this clonotype: This may arise from a read error, as a much more abundant clone is one base away. V gene TRBV6-1 combines with J gene TRBJ1-2; D perhaps matches TRBD1 (6 bases). CDR1 is MNHNS, CDR2 SASEGT, per germline. V was trimmed by 2 bases and J by 6 bases, leaving 10 bases between them. This CDR3 spans 13 amino acids. CDR3 DNA: TGTGCCAGCAGTGAACAGGGGAACAATGGCTACACCTTC. Translation gives CASSEQGNNGYTF.

Relative to its sample, this clonotype is large. The chain joins TRBV7-9 to TRBJ1-4; 7 nucleotides match TRBD1. The germline CDR1 and CDR2 sequences are SEHNR and FQNEAQ (reference sequence). The CDR3 contains 17 residues. With 4 bases clipped from V and 2 bases from J, the junction kept 10 bases outside the gene matches. Here the CDR3 DNA reads TGTGCCAGCAGCTCCAGTCGGACGACAGGGACTAATGAAAAACTGTTTTTT. Its translation: CASSSSRTTGTNEKLFF.

Relative to its sample, this clonotype is medium-sized. The rearrangement joins TRBV30 to TRBJ1-6; no clear D gene. CDR3 length: 16 residues. V lost 0 bases to trimming and J lost 8 bases, with 17 bases between them. The germline V gene has CDR1 GTSNPN and CDR2 SVGIG (reference sequence). This chain's CDR3 is CAWSVATQSPHSPLHF. In DNA form, the CDR3 reads TGTGCCTGGAGTGTCGCCACACAGTCTCCCCATTCACCCCTCCACTTT.

This clonotype ranks as large. V gene TRBV11-2 combines with J gene TRBJ2-3; D perhaps matches TRBD1 (5 bases). The CDR3 spans 12 residues. V was trimmed by 5 bases and J by 5 bases, leaving 8 bases between them. Germline V gene lookup returns CDR1 SGHAT and CDR2 FQNNGV. CDR3 sequence: CASSPTGDTQYF. The CDR3 nucleotides read TGTGCCAGCAGCCCCACAGGAGATACGCAGTATTTT.

The chain recombines TRBV27 with TRBJ2-7; D perhaps matches TRBD2 (6 bases). CDR1 is MNHEY and CDR2 is SMNVEV in the germline V gene (reference sequence). V shed 6 bases and J shed 0 bases, with 12 bases lying between them. The length of the CDR3 is 14 residues. In DNA form, the CDR3 reads TGTGCCAGCAGGGCTACCGGGGGCTCCTACGAGCAGTACTTC. Translated: CASRATGGSYEQYF.

In this sample, this clonotype is large. The rearrangement joins TRBV27 to TRBJ2-7; D is possibly TRBD1 (6 bases). CDR3 length: 12 amino acids. Per germline, CDR1 MNHEY and CDR2 SMNVEV (reference sequence). Trimming shortened V by 8 bases and J by 6 bases, and 14 bases separated the two germline ends. The CDR3 sequence: CASGVATGEQYF. DNA of the CDR3: TGTGCCAGCGGGGTCGCGACAGGCGAGCAGTACTTC.

By proportion, this clonotype is large. This chain connects TRBV27 to TRBJ2-3; the D gene could be TRBD1 or TRBD2 (5 bases each). The CDR3 is 13 residues long. The germline V gene encodes CDR1 MNHEY and CDR2 SMNVEV (reference sequence). The ends were cut back, 5 bases at V and 6 bases at J, with 12 bases in the middle. The CDR3 nucleotides are TGTGCCAGCAGTACGACAGAGCGGGATACGCAGTATTTT. It codes for CASSTTERDTQYF.

The CDR3 DNA sequence: TGTGCCAGCAGCAAACCCGGCCCGACAGACACAGATACGCAGTATTTT. Translation gives CASSKPGPTDTDTQYF. This chain connects TRBV7-9 to TRBJ2-3; a possible D gene is TRBD1 (5 bases). Germline V CDR1 and CDR2: SEHNR, FQNEAQ (reference sequence). The V gene lost 5 bases and the J gene lost 2 bases, with 17 bases spanning the gap. This CDR3 comprises 16 residues.

This clonotype was counted only a few times. At one end, the junction sequence differs from germline, possibly due to a read error. The chain recombines TRBV5-5 with TRBJ1-2; 8 bases align to TRBD1. The CDR3 is 14 amino acids. CDR1 SGHKS and CDR2 YYEKEE come from the germline V gene (reference sequence). For the CDR3, the DNA is TGCGCCAGCAGCCCTCAGGGACAGGAGGGTGGCTACACCTTC. Amino acid sequence: CASSPQGQEGGYTF.

This clonotype is judged large. This sequence joins TRBV19 and TRBJ2-1; D uncertain. Looked up from germline, CDR1 is LNHDA and CDR2 is SQIVND (reference sequence). V gave up 5 bases and J gave up 7 bases, with 12 bases separating them. The CDR3 runs 13 residues. DNA for the CDR3: TGTGCCAGTAGTTACCTAGGCCCTAATGAGCAGTTCTTC. This encodes CASSYLGPNEQFF. Based on the CDR3 plus reference TRBV19 and TRBJ2-1, the full variable domain is DGGITQSPKYLFRKEGQNVTLSCEQNLNHDAMYWYRQDPGQGLRLIYYSQIVNDFQKGDIAEGYSVSREKKESFPLTVTSAQKNPTAFYLCASSYLGPNEQFFGPGTRLTVL.

This clonotype is hyperexpanded in the sample. The genes are TRBV6-2 or TRBV6-3 and TRBJ1-2, with a weak D call TRBD1 (6 bases). V gave up 8 bases and J gave up 8 bases, with 12 bases separating them. The germline CDR1 and CDR2 sequences are MNHEY and SVGEGT. The CDR3 consists of 11 residues. The CDR3 coding sequence is TGTGCCAGCGGGCAGGGGTACGGCTACACCTTC. Residues: CASGQGYGYTF.

By share, this clonotype counts as medium-sized. The chain combines TRBV30 with TRBJ1-5; perhaps TRBD1 as D (5 bases). V shed 3 bases and J shed 5 bases, with 8 bases lying between them. The CDR3 loop spans 12 amino acids. Germline CDR1 reads GTSNPN; CDR2 reads SVGIG (reference sequence). The CDR3: CAWSQGHQPQHF. The CDR3 nucleotides read TGTGCCTGGAGCCAGGGCCATCAGCCCCAGCATTTT.

The genes are TRBV6-2 or TRBV6-3 and TRBJ2-1; TRBD1 matches 11 bases. This CDR3 is built from 14 residues. Germline V gene sequence: CDR1 MNHEY, CDR2 SVGEGT. Trimming removed 7 bases from V and 8 bases from J; junction bases left unmatched: 7. CDR3 sequence reads: CASTGQGEWDEQFF. CDR3 bases: TGTGCCAGCACGGGACAGGGGGAGTGGGATGAGCAGTTCTTC.

This clonotype was detected a few times. The J gene is TRBJ2-3, the V gene TRBV14, with D possibly being TRBD1 or TRBD2 (5 bases each). The CDR3 loop spans 19 amino acids. V lost 4 bases and J lost 1, with 24 bases in between. CDR1 and CDR2 from the germline V gene are SGHDN and FVKESK. The CDR3 DNA reads TGTGCCAGCAGCCTTTTAAAGATGAAGGGGAGATGGGGCACAGATACGCAGTATTTT. Its protein product is CASSLLKMKGRWGTDTQYF.

This chain joins TRBV11-1 and TRBJ2-7; the D gene is possibly TRBD2 (5 bases). The ends were cut back, 3 bases at V and 0 bases at J, with 24 bases in the middle. The CDR3 consists of 19 residues. Germline V gives CDR1 SGHAT, CDR2 FQDESV (reference sequence). CDR3: CASSFGPISLAGSSYEQYF. Here the CDR3 DNA reads TGTGCCAGCAGCTTCGGCCCAATCTCACTGGCGGGTAGCTCCTACGAGCAGTACTTC. The complete variable domain, with remaining parts taken from reference TRBV11-1 and TRBJ2-7, reads EAEVAQSPRYKITEKSQAVAFWCDPISGHATLYWYRQILGQGPELLVQFQDESVVDDSQLPKDRFSAERLKGVDSTLKIQPAELGDSAMYLCASSFGPISLAGSSYEQYFGPGTRLTVT.

The chain links TRBV24-1 to TRBJ2-7, with D tentatively TRBD1 or TRBD2 (5 bases each). The CDR3 totals 12 residues. Germline V gene lookup returns CDR1 KGHDR and CDR2 SFDVKD. V lost 7 bases and J 4 bases, leaving 10 bases between the germline ends. The CDR3 DNA sequence: TGTGCCACCAGCCCGGGACCGTACGAGCAGTACTTC. Protein: CATSPGPYEQYF.

By share of the sample, this clonotype is large. V gene TRBV29-1 combines with J gene TRBJ2-6, with D unresolved. CDR1 and CDR2 from the germline V gene are SQVTM and ANQGSEA. V gave up 5 bases and J gave up 0 bases, with 5 bases separating them. The CDR3 sequence is 13 residues long. The CDR3 DNA reads as TGCAGCGTTTTTAGCTCTGGGGCCAACGTCCTGACTTTC. Translating gives CSVFSSGANVLTF.

This clonotype is labeled as large. The CDR3 loop is CASSLASYGTVNTEAFF. The CDR3 bases are TGCGCCAGCAGCTTGGCTTCTTACGGGACAGTGAACACTGAAGCTTTCTTT. The chain is built from TRBV5-1 and TRBJ1-1; 7 nucleotides line up with TRBD1. Germline V CDR1 and CDR2: SGHRS, YFSETQ. CDR3 length: 17 amino acids. The V and J ends lost 0 bases and 0 bases, in that order; junction bases with no gene match: 8.